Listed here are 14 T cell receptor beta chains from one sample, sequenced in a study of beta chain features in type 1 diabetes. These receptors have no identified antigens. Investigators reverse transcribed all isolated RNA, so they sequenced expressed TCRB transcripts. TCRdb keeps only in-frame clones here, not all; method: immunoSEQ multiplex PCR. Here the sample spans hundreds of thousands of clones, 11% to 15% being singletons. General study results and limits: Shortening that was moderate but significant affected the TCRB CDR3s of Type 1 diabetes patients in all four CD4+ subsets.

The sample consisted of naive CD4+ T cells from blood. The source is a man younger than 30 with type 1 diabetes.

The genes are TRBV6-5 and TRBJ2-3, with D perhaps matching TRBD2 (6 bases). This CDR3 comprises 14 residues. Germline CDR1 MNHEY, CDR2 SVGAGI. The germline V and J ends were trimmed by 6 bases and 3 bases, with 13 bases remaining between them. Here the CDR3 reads CASSLAKGTDTQYF. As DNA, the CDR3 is TGTGCCAGCAGCCTAGCGAAAGGGACAGATACGCAGTATTTT.

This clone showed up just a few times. This CDR3 is CASSETGGSRVSRYTIYF. The CDR3 region has the DNA TGTGCCAGCAGTGAAACCGGAGGGAGCAGGGTCTCTAGGTACACCATATATTTT. The rearrangement links TRBV2 to TRBJ1-3; D may be TRBD1 (5 bases). The CDR3 consists of 18 residues. Germline lookup yields CDR1 SNHLY and CDR2 FYNNEI. Trimming left V 2 bases short and J 8 bases short, with 25 bases between.

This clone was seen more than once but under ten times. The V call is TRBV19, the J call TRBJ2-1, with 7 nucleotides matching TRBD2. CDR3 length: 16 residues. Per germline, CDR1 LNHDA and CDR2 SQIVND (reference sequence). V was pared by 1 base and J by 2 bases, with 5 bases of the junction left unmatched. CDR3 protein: CASSIAGLTPYNEQFF. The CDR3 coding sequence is TGTGCCAGTAGTATAGCGGGACTAACCCCCTACAATGAGCAGTTCTTC.

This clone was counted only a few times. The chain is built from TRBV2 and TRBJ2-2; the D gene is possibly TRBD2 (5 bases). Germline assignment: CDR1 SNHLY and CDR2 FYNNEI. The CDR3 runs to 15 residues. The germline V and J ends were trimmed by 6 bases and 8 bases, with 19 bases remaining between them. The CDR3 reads CASRERVLEIGELFF. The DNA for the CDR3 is TGTGCCAGCAGAGAGAGAGTACTAGAAATTGGGGAGCTGTTTTTT.

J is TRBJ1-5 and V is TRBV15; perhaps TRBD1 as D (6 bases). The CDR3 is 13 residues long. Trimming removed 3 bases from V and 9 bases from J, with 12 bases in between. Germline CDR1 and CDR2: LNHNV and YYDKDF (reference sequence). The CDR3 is CATSRTGPRPQHF. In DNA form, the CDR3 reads TGTGCCACCAGCAGGACAGGCCCTAGGCCCCAGCATTTT.

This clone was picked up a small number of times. The chain's CDR3 is CAWSFSVNTEAFF. CDR3 coding DNA: TGTGCCTGGAGTTTTTCAGTGAACACTGAAGCTTTCTTT. V and J are TRBV30 and TRBJ1-1; no definite D call. V lost 2 bases and J lost 0, with 7 bases in between. CDR1 is GTSNPN and CDR2 is SVGIG in the germline V gene (reference sequence). The CDR3 is 13 residues long. Full variable domain (rest looked up from reference TRBV30 and TRBJ1-1): SQTIHQWPATLVQPVGSPLSLECTVEGTSNPNLYWYRQAAGRGLQLLFYSVGIGQISSEVPQNLSASRPQDRQFILSSKKLLLSDSGFYLCAWSFSVNTEAFFGQGTRLTVV.

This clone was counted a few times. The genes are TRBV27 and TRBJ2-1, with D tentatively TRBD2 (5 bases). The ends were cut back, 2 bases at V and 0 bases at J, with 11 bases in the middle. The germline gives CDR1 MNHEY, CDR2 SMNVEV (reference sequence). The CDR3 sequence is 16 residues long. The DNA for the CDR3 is TGTGCCAGCAGTTTAGAGGCCCGGGGCTCCTACAATGAGCAGTTCTTC. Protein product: CASSLEARGSYNEQFF.

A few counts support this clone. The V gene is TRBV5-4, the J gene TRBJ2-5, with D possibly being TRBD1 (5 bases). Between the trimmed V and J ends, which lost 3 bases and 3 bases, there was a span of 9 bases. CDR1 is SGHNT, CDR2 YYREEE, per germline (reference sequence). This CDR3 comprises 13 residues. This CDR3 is CASSSQTEETQYF. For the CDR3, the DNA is TGTGCCAGCAGCTCACAGACAGAAGAGACCCAGTACTTC. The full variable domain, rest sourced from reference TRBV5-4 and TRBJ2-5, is ETGVTQSPTHLIKTRGQQVTLRCSSQSGHNTVSWYQQALGQGPQFIFQYYREEENGRGNFPPRFSGLQFPNYSSELNVNALELDDSALYLCASSSQTEETQYFGPGTRLLVL.

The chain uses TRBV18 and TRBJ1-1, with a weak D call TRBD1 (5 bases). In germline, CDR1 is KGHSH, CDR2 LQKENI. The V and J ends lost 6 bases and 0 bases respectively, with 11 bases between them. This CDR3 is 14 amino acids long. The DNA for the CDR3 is TGTGCCAGCTCGCTGGGACGGTTGAACACTGAAGCTTTCTTT. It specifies CASSLGRLNTEAFF.

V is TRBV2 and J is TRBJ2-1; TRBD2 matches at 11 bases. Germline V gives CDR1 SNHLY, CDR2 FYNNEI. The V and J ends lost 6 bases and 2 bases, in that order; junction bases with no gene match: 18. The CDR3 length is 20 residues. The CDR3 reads CASRNKPGLAEWRAYNEQFF. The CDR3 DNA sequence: TGTGCCAGCAGAAACAAACCGGGACTAGCGGAATGGAGAGCCTACAATGAGCAGTTCTTC. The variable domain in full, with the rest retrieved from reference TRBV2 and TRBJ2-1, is EPEVTQTPSHQVTQMGQEVILRCVPISNHLYFYWYRQILGQKVEFLVSFYNNEISEKSEIFDDQFSVERPDGSNFTLKIRSTKLEDSAMYFCASRNKPGLAEWRAYNEQFFGPGTRLTVL.

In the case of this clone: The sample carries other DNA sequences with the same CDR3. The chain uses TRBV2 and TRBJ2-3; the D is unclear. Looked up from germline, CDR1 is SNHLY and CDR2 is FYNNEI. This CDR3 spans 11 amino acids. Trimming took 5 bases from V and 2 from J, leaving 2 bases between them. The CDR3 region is CASSNTDTQYF. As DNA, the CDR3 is TGTGCCAGCAGTAACACAGATACGCAGTATTTT.

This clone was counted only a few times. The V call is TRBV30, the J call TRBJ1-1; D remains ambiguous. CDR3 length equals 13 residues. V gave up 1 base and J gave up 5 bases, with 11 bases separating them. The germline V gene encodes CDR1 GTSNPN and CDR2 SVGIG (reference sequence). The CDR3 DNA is TGTGCCTGGAGTGGTCGAGGTGAAACTGAAGCTTTCTTT. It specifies CAWSGRGETEAFF.

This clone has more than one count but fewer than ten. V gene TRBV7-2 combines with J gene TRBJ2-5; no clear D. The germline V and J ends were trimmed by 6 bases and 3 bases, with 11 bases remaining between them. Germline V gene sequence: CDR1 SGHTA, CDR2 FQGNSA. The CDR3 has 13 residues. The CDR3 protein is CASSPRSEETQYF. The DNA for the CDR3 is TGTGCCAGCAGTCCCCGTTCGGAAGAGACCCAGTACTTC.

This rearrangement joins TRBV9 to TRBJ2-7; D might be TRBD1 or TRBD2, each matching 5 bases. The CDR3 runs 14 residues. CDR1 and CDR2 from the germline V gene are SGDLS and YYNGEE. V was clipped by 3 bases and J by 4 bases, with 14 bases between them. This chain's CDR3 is CASSEERDGYEQYF. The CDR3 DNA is TGTGCCAGCAGCGAGGAGAGGGACGGGTACGAGCAGTACTTC.